Below are 17 T cell receptor beta chains sequenced from a single sample in a study of breast tumors, draining lymph nodes, adjacent tissues (dated by TCRdb to the mid-2010s). The lymph node samples were taken from the axillary draining lymph nodes of breast cancer patients. Library preparation used multiplex PCR. Sequenced using an Illumina HiSeq 2000. In-frame beta chains were kept once TCRdb had trimmed the public reads at Q25 with fastp and called clones with MiXCR. Rows with a matching CDR3 protein are joined into one entry that keeps the most common DNA and genes. Counted in this sample were 85,000 to 130,000 distinct CDR3 sequences; more than 30% of them appeared once. The top ten hold 5.5% to 7% of the sample. The material sequenced was axillary lymph node tissue. The receptors were sampled from a female donor with breast cancer. Some clones in this sample may be carry-over from other donors' samples.

This clonotype was picked up many times. The chain couples TRBV9 to TRBJ2-1; D ambiguous. The germline gives CDR1 SGDLS, CDR2 YYNGEE. This CDR3 is 13 amino acids long. V was trimmed by 4 bases and J by 5 bases, leaving 10 bases between them. The CDR3 bases are TGTGCCAGCAGCACACATTTAGACAATGAGCAGTTCTTC. Protein sequence: CASSTHLDNEQFF.

V is TRBV20-1 and J is TRBJ2-5, with TRBD2 matching 9 bases. V trimming: 5 bases; J trimming: 0 bases; junction bases outside the gene matches: 4. The CDR3 length is 14 residues. Per the germline V gene, CDR1 is DFQATT and CDR2 is SNEGSKA (reference sequence). CDR3 amino acids: CSAYSGSDQETQYF. The CDR3 bases are TGCAGTGCTTATAGCGGGAGCGACCAAGAGACCCAGTACTTC.

This clonotype was seen repeatedly, ten times or more. The chain links TRBV11-2 to TRBJ2-7, with D possibly being TRBD2 (6 bases). Per germline, CDR1 SGHAT and CDR2 FQNNGV. Trimming took 1 base from V and 2 from J, leaving 9 bases between them. The length of the CDR3 is 14 residues. In nucleotides, the CDR3 is TGTGCCAGCAGCTTAGCGGGGAGGACCTACGAGCAGTACTTC. It specifies CASSLAGRTYEQYF.

There are many counts of this clonotype. This sequence joins TRBV6-6 and TRBJ2-2; 9 nucleotides agree with TRBD1. CDR1 and CDR2 (germline): MNHNY, SVGAGI (reference sequence). Trimming at V came to 5 bases and at J to 1 base, leaving 8 bases not matched to a gene. This CDR3 spans 17 amino acids. CDR3 region: CASSKKAGQGNTGELFF. DNA for the CDR3: TGTGCCAGCAGTAAAAAGGCGGGACAGGGGAACACCGGGGAGCTGTTTTTT.

On this clonotype: This sequence may be a read error, since a much larger clone differs from it by one base. The chain links TRBV5-4 to TRBJ1-2; D is perhaps TRBD1 (6 bases). V shed 2 bases and J shed 2 bases, with 10 bases lying between them. Germline assignment: CDR1 SGHNT and CDR2 YYREEE (reference sequence). The CDR3 sequence is 14 residues long. The CDR3 loop reads CASSLRTANYGYTF. In DNA, the CDR3 is TGTGCCAGCAGCTTACGGACAGCGAACTATGGCTACACCTTC.

This clonotype occurred many times. This chain uses TRBV12-3 or TRBV12-4 with TRBJ2-2; tentatively, D is TRBD2 (6 bases). This CDR3 has 16 residues. V lost 6 bases and J 7 bases, leaving 21 bases between the germline ends. CDR3 bases: TGTGCCAGCAGGTCGACTAGTGGGGTTGATTTCGGGGAGCTGTTTTTT. Protein product: CASRSTSGVDFGELFF.

This clonotype showed up just a few times. The V and J genes are TRBV27 and TRBJ2-7; D not resolved. Looked up from germline, CDR1 is MNHEY and CDR2 is SMNVEV (reference sequence). This CDR3 contains 15 residues. V was cut by 2 bases and J by 2 bases, with 13 bases left in between. The CDR3 loop reads CASSLSFPGPYEQYF. In DNA, the CDR3 is TGTGCCAGCAGTTTAAGCTTCCCGGGCCCCTACGAGCAGTACTTC.

This clonotype was observed a few times. A much larger clone differs from this one at a single base, so this may be a read error. The V call is TRBV6-2 or TRBV6-3, the J call TRBJ2-5; no clear D. The CDR3 loop spans 11 amino acids. The V end was cut by 7 bases, the J end by 7 bases, with 10 bases between. Germline V gene data show CDR1 as MNHEY and CDR2 as SVGEGT. CDR3 in amino acids: CASTPSGTQYF. For the CDR3, the DNA is TGTGCCAGCACTCCTTCAGGGACCCAGTACTTC.

This clonotype was picked up many times. CDR3 sequence reads: CASSLDRWDEKLFF. In DNA, the CDR3 is TGTGCCAGCAGCTTGGACAGATGGGATGAAAAACTGTTTTTT. The gene calls are TRBV5-6 and TRBJ1-4; D is unclear. Germline V gene lookup returns CDR1 SGHDT and CDR2 YYEEEE. There are 14 residues in the CDR3. Trimming pared 0 bases from V and 6 bases from J, leaving 9 bases between. Based on the CDR3 plus reference TRBV5-6 and TRBJ1-4, the full variable domain is DAGVTQSPTHLIKTRGQQVTLRCSPKSGHDTVSWYQQALGQGPQFIFQYYEEEERQRGNFPDRFSGHQFPNYSSELNVNALLLGDSALYLCASSLDRWDEKLFFGSGTQLSVL.

A word on this clonotype: This may come from a read error, since a much larger clone is one base off. The V and J genes are TRBV20-1 and TRBJ2-7; tentatively, D is TRBD1 (5 bases). Germline CDR1 is DFQATT and CDR2 is SNEGSKA (reference sequence). The CDR3 is 14 amino acids. CDR3 sequence reads: CSARDRGPSSEQYF. Written as DNA, the CDR3 is TGCAGTGCTAGAGATAGGGGCCCTTCCTCCGAGCAGTACTTC.

The J gene is TRBJ1-6, the V gene TRBV6-7; 8 bases line up with TRBD1. Being an ORF, TRBV6-7 has a function that is uncertain. This CDR3 has 15 residues. V was clipped by 5 bases and J by 16 bases; unmatched bases: 16. The CDR3 sequence: CASSQYPGQVEALHF. CDR3 nucleotides: TGTGCCAGCAGTCAATACCCGGGACAGGTTGAAGCACTCCACTTT.

Many counts were recorded for this clonotype. A clone one base away is much larger, so this may be a read error. Since the CDR3 does not end with the conserved phenylalanine or tryptophan, this likely comes from a read error. The rearrangement joins TRBV7-9 to TRBJ2-5, with 8 bases matching TRBD1. Losses at the gene ends were 5 bases for V and 4 bases for J; bases not matched to a gene: 6. Germline CDR1 is SEHNR and CDR2 is FQNEAQ (reference sequence). The length of the CDR3 is 14 residues. In nucleotides, the CDR3 is TGTGCCAGCAGCCCCCGGGACAGGAGAGAGACCCAGTACCTC. Translating gives CASSPRDRRETQYL.

As DNA, the CDR3 is TGTGCCAGCAGCTTCGCGACTAACGGACAGGGATTGCATGGCTACACCTTC. Translating it yields CASSFATNGQGLHGYTF. V is TRBV7-9 and J is TRBJ1-2, with 8 bases lining up with TRBD1. The CDR3 has 17 amino acids. J lost 6 bases, V lost 3 bases, and 15 bases had no gene match. Germline CDR1 and CDR2: SEHNR and FQNEAQ (reference sequence).

This clonotype was observed many times. Possible read error: a much larger clone is one base away. The chain links TRBV11-2 to TRBJ2-7; 8 bases match TRBD1. Germline V gives CDR1 SGHAT, CDR2 FQNNGV. V dropped 1 base and J dropped 2; count of bases not matched to a gene: 7. The CDR3 sequence is 16 residues long. Here the CDR3 DNA reads TGTGCCAGCAGCTTAGGGGGACAGGCGCCCACCTACGAGCAGTACTTC. Residues: CASSLGGQAPTYEQYF.

Regarding this clonotype: This may stem from a read error, because a much larger clone lies one nucleotide away. This rearrangement joins TRBV7-2 to TRBJ1-1; D gene ambiguous. This CDR3 comprises 14 residues. Germline values: CDR1 SGHTA, CDR2 FQGNSA. The CDR3 protein is CACSLALARPEAFF. CDR3 DNA sequence: TGTGCCTGCAGCTTAGCGCTAGCGCGTCCTGAAGCTTTCTTT.

As for this clonotype: A much more abundant neighbour one base away suggests this may be a read error. This chain links TRBV5-4 with TRBJ2-7; weak D call: TRBD1 (6 bases). Germline V gene sequence: CDR1 SGHNT, CDR2 YYREEE (reference sequence). Trimming took off 4 bases at V and 5 bases at J, with 13 bases between the two ends. This CDR3 is 13 amino acids long. This CDR3 reads CASSAAGADEQYF. CDR3 DNA: TGTGCCAGCAGCGCGGCAGGGGCGGACGAGCAGTACTTC. The variable domain in full, with the rest retrieved from reference TRBV5-4 and TRBJ2-7, is ETGVTQSPTHLIKTRGQQVTLRCSSQSGHNTVSWYQQALGQGPQFIFQYYREEENGRGNFPPRFSGLQFPNYSSELNVNALELDDSALYLCASSAAGADEQYFGPGTRLTVT.

This clonotype has a handful of counts. A much more abundant neighbour one base away suggests this may be a read error. The J gene is TRBJ2-7, the V gene TRBV20-1; D possibly uses TRBD1 or TRBD2 (5 bases each). The CDR3 runs 11 residues. Germline V gene lookup returns CDR1 DFQATT and CDR2 SNEGSKA (reference sequence). CDR3 DNA: TGCAGTTCCGGCTCCCGGGACGAGCAGTCCTTC. As protein: CSSGSRDEQSF.